Below, 10 T cell receptor beta chains from the same sample are listed, as sequenced in a study of blood T cells in healthy people across ages. Alongside a J-beta primer mix, a sample-barcoded 5' primer served in a second PCR lasting roughly 7 to 11 cycles. TCRdb analysed the 5' RACE reads with MiXCR anew, one entry per CDR3 protein. This sample has approximately 730,000 distinct CDR3 sequences, with roughly 53% found just once. Sequencing was carried out using blood. Receptor source: a man older than 75 in good health.

CDR3 in amino acids: CASSQVVTGNIQYF. CDR3 sequence (DNA): TGTGCCAGCAGCCAGGTAGTTACAGGAAACATTCAGTACTTC. The rearrangement links TRBV3-1 to TRBJ2-4, with D possibly TRBD1 on 5 matching bases. CDR3 length: 14 amino acids. V was trimmed by 3 bases and J by 6 bases, leaving 12 bases between them. The germline CDR1 and CDR2 sequences are LGHDT and YNNKEL (reference sequence).

The CDR3 is CASTRTGVKNIQCF. The CDR3, as DNA: TGTGCCAGCACCCGAACAGGAGTAAAAAACATTCAGTGCTTC. The rearrangement links TRBV21-1 to TRBJ2-4; no check of the table's D call, TRBD1, against the DNA was made. TRBV21-1 is given as a pseudogene. The CDR3 sequence is 14 residues long.

This clonotype was seen a single time. The chain combines TRBV9 with TRBJ1-6, with TRBD1 as a possible D gene (5 bases). Germline V gene lookup returns CDR1 SGDLS and CDR2 YYNGEE. Trimming removed 1 base from V and 8 bases from J, with 19 bases in between. The CDR3 is 17 amino acids. CDR3: CASSVSRGKGEHSPLHF. Here the CDR3 DNA reads TGTGCCAGCAGCGTAAGTCGTGGGAAAGGGGAACATTCACCCCTCCACTTT.

The chain joins TRBV7-3 to TRBJ1-6; D may be TRBD1 (5 bases). Per the germline V gene, CDR1 is SGHTA and CDR2 is FQGTGA. This CDR3 region has 14 residues. V was pared by 5 bases and J by 5 bases, with 10 bases between. The CDR3 protein is CASSVRGDNSPLHF. The CDR3 nucleotides are TGTGCCAGCAGCGTTCGGGGGGATAATTCACCCCTCCACTTT. The full variable domain, with the rest looked up from reference TRBV7-3 and TRBJ1-6, is GAGVSQTPSNKVTEKGKYVELRCDPISGHTALYWYRQSLGQGPEFLIYFQGTGAADDSGLPNDRFFAVRPEGSVSTLKIQRTERGDSAVYLCASSVRGDNSPLHFGNGTRLTVT.

This clonotype was detected ten times or more. The chain uses TRBV27 and TRBJ1-2; 10 nucleotides match TRBD1. Looked up from germline, CDR1 is MNHEY and CDR2 is SMNVEV (reference sequence). The J segment lost 4 bases and the V segment lost 6 bases, leaving 17 bases of the junction unmatched. This CDR3 contains 18 residues. CDR3 in amino acids: CASRTSPGQGNLLYGYTF. The CDR3 coding sequence is TGTGCCAGCAGGACATCACCGGGACAGGGGAATCTGCTCTATGGCTACACCTTC.

This clonotype has a single count. This rearrangement joins TRBV10-3 to TRBJ2-3; D possibly corresponds to TRBD1 (7 bases). CDR3 length: 14 residues. Germline CDR1 ENHRY, CDR2 SYGVKD. Trimming pared 2 bases from V and 6 bases from J, leaving 12 bases between. The CDR3 nucleotides read TGTGCCATCAGTGAGGCGGGACAGTCCGATACGCAGTATTTT. It is translated as CAISEAGQSDTQYF.

CDR3 residues: CASRIKQGGYGYTF. For the CDR3, the DNA is TGTGCCAGCAGAATTAAACAGGGGGGTTATGGCTACACCTTC. The chain joins TRBV6-6 to TRBJ1-2, with 8 bases matching TRBD1. Germline V gene lookup returns CDR1 MNHNY and CDR2 SVGAGI (reference sequence). V dropped 6 bases and J dropped 5; count of bases not matched to a gene: 8. The CDR3 is 14 amino acids.

The V gene is TRBV20-1, the J gene TRBJ2-7; TRBD2 aligns across 10 bases. V shed 0 bases, J shed 5 bases, and the junction held 4 bases outside the gene matches. There are 14 residues in the CDR3. Germline V gives CDR1 DFQATT, CDR2 SNEGSKA (reference sequence). DNA of the CDR3: TGCAGTGCTAGAGAGAGCGGGAGGGCCCACGAGCAGTACTTC. Protein sequence: CSARESGRAHEQYF.

The V call is TRBV24-1, the J call TRBJ2-1, with a possible D match to TRBD2 (5 bases). The V gene's germline CDR1 is KGHDR and CDR2 SFDVKD. This CDR3 is built from 18 residues. The germline V and J ends were trimmed by 4 bases and 1 base, with 19 bases remaining between them. The CDR3 region is CATSDPQSRTGSYNEQFF. The CDR3 coding sequence is TGTGCCACCAGTGACCCTCAATCCCGGACGGGATCCTACAATGAGCAGTTCTTC.

This sequence joins TRBV9 and TRBJ1-1; D gene unclear. Germline V gene data show CDR1 as SGDLS and CDR2 as YYNGEE. The CDR3 is 13 residues long. The ends were cut back, 0 bases at V and 6 bases at J, with 9 bases in the middle. The CDR3 spells CASSVGPRAEAFF. The CDR3 region has the DNA TGTGCCAGCAGCGTAGGTCCTCGAGCTGAAGCTTTCTTT.